This TCR beta chain was captured in a study of cytotoxic CD8 clonotypes in ibrutinib-treated CLL. For the study at large: Patients gave response samples after a median around twelve months of treatment, range 6 to 36. Samples averaged around 280,000 productive templates and just under 95,000 productive rearrangements. Points from the study as a whole: Higher clonality was seen at ibrutinib response and a return toward baseline at progression. Sustained-remission patients were sampled at one set of times and progressing patients at different ones.

This clone was detected only once. Its matching antigen is unknown. Some clones are missing from TCRdb's copy, which holds only in-frame ones; the method was immunoSEQ multiplex PCR. The data hold more than 85,000 clones, with approximately 77% observed a single time. Trimming pared 6 bases from V and 6 bases from J, leaving 10 bases between. Germline lookup yields CDR1 SNHLY and CDR2 FYNNEI. There are 12 residues in the CDR3. This specimen was PBMCs, taken after 24 months of ibrutinib treatment. The chain is built from TRBV2 and TRBJ2-3; D not certain. The TCR originated in a human donor with chronic lymphocytic leukemia. The CDR3 reads CASSALSDTQYF. The CDR3, as DNA: TGTGCCAGCAGCGCCCTTTCGGATACGCAGTATTTT. The full variable domain, rest sourced from reference TRBV2 and TRBJ2-3, is EPEVTQTPSHQVTQMGQEVILRCVPISNHLYFYWYRQILGQKVEFLVSFYNNEISEKSEIFDDQFSVERPDGSNFTLKIRSTKLEDSAMYFCASSALSDTQYFGPGTRLTVL.